One sample yielded the 19 T cell receptor beta chains listed below, sequenced in a study of T-cell reconstitution after alpha-beta-depleted transplantation in children. Unique molecular identifiers were incorporated during preparation of the TCRbeta library. TCRdb called the PCR reads again in MiXCR, with one record for every CDR3 protein. The data hold 200,000 or so distinct CDR3 sequences, with roughly 6.3% observed a single time. Sequenced material: PBMCs, taken before TCRalphabeta/CD19-depleted stem cell transplant. Receptors were obtained from a girl under three years old with combined immunodeficiency, due to receive a stem cell transplant.

This rearrangement joins TRBV25-1 to TRBJ2-1; maybe TRBD1 (5 bases). The germline CDR1 and CDR2 sequences are MGHDK and SYGVNS. This CDR3 is built from 16 residues. Trimming shortened V by 3 bases and J by 0 bases, and 12 bases separated the two germline ends. CDR3 bases: TGTGCCAGCAGTGACTTGGCTACAGGCTCCTACAATGAGCAGTTCTTC. Protein: CASSDLATGSYNEQFF. The whole variable domain, filled in from reference TRBV25-1 and TRBJ2-1, reads EADIYQTPRYLVIGTGKKITLECSQTMGHDKMYWYQQDPGMELHLIHYSYGVNSTEKGDLSSESTVSRIRTEHFPLTLESARPSHTSQYLCASSDLATGSYNEQFFGPGTRLTVL.

Of note for this clonotype: Just one base apart from a much larger clone, this may be a read error. The V gene is TRBV6-2 or TRBV6-3, the J gene TRBJ2-1; 12 nucleotides agree with TRBD2. J lost 6 bases, V lost 5 bases, and 8 bases had no gene match. The germline V gene encodes CDR1 MNHEY and CDR2 SVGEGT. There are 16 residues in the CDR3. The CDR3 loop is CASSGSLAGGGNEQFF. The CDR3, as DNA: TGTGCCAGCAGTGGATCCCTAGCGGGAGGGGGCAATGAGCAGTTCTTC.

Ten or more counts support this clonotype. The CDR3 sequence: CASSLGDRAYEQYF. The DNA for the CDR3 is TGTGCCAGCAGTTTAGGGGACAGGGCCTACGAGCAGTACTTC. The chain links TRBV27 to TRBJ2-7, with 9 bases identical to TRBD1. The CDR3 is 14 residues long. The V segment lost 2 bases and the J segment 2 bases; nucleotides outside the gene matches: 1. Germline V gene data show CDR1 as MNHEY and CDR2 as SMNVEV (reference sequence).

This clonotype was seen repeatedly, ten times or more. The chain recombines TRBV12-3 or TRBV12-4 with TRBJ2-3; D is undetermined. Deletions cut 6 bases from V and 0 bases from J, with 13 bases between. There are 15 residues in the CDR3. The CDR3 reads CASSPLQSSTDTQYF. The CDR3 DNA reads as TGTGCCAGCAGCCCTCTACAATCTAGCACAGATACGCAGTATTTT.

This clonotype showed up many times. The chain joins TRBV7-8 to TRBJ2-3; 7 bases line up with TRBD2. Germline V CDR1 and CDR2: SGHVS, FQNEAQ. The CDR3 has 16 amino acids. The V and J ends lost 5 bases and 1 base, in that order; junction bases with no gene match: 9. The CDR3: CASSPGSGGGTDTQYF. The CDR3 DNA reads as TGTGCCAGCAGCCCCGGGTCGGGGGGAGGCACAGATACGCAGTATTTT.

On this clonotype itself: This clone may be a read error of a much larger clone one base away. The rearrangement uses TRBV9 and TRBJ2-7, with TRBD2 as a possible D gene (6 bases). Trimming pared 0 bases from V and 3 bases from J, leaving 16 bases between. Germline CDR1 and CDR2: SGDLS and YYNGEE. This CDR3 contains 16 residues. The CDR3 loop reads CASSVARTGGVYEQYF. In DNA form, the CDR3 reads TGTGCCAGCAGCGTAGCACGGACTGGCGGGGTCTACGAGCAGTACTTC.

This clonotype was recorded many times. V is TRBV5-1 and J is TRBJ2-2; D call uncertain. This CDR3 comprises 16 residues. The V end lost 4 bases, the J end lost 4 bases, and 17 bases lay between the germline ends. CDR1 is SGHRS and CDR2 is YFSETQ in the germline V gene. DNA for the CDR3: TGCGCCAGCAGCCTGCTAGAAGACGTCGTCACCGGGGAGCTGTTTTTT. The encoded protein is CASSLLEDVVTGELFF.

This clonotype came up many times. The chain recombines TRBV4-1 with TRBJ2-4, with D perhaps TRBD1 or TRBD2 (6 bases each). Between the trimmed V and J ends, which lost 0 bases and 1 base, there was a span of 10 bases. The CDR3 contains 16 residues. Germline V gene data show CDR1 as MGHRA and CDR2 as YSYEKL. As DNA, the CDR3 is TGCGCCAGCAGCCAAGACGGGGGCCTTGCCAAAAACATTCAGTACTTC. Residues: CASSQDGGLAKNIQYF.

This clonotype showed up just a few times. The gene calls are TRBV11-2 and TRBJ2-7; the D gene is possibly TRBD2 (6 bases). This CDR3 has 12 amino acids. Trimming shortened V by 5 bases and J by 6 bases, and 11 bases separated the two germline ends. Germline CDR1 SGHAT, CDR2 FQNNGV. CDR3 loop: CASSRLGTEQYF. CDR3 nucleotides: TGTGCCAGCAGCCGACTAGGAACCGAGCAGTACTTC.

This clonotype came up many times. The CDR3 loop is CASSWGLAGRLFSTDTQYF. CDR3 DNA: TGTGCCAGCAGCTGGGGACTAGCGGGAAGACTGTTTAGCACAGATACGCAGTATTTT. The rearrangement uses TRBV7-9 and TRBJ2-3; 13 bases are shared with TRBD2. Germline V lookup: CDR1 SEHNR, CDR2 FQNEAQ (reference sequence). The CDR3 is 19 amino acids. V was pared by 4 bases and J by 0 bases, with 10 bases of the junction left unmatched.

This clonotype was detected ten times or more. J is TRBJ2-7 and V is TRBV28; a weak D match, TRBD2 (5 bases). CDR1 and CDR2 from the germline V gene are MDHEN and SYDVKM. This CDR3 comprises 15 residues. Trimming pared 8 bases from V and 4 bases from J, leaving 21 bases between. CDR3 amino acids: CASDPGNRLLYEQYF. CDR3 bases: TGTGCCAGCGACCCGGGGAATCGCCTGTTATACGAGCAGTACTTC.

In this sample, this clonotype turned up many times. The chain employs TRBV20-1 and TRBJ1-2, with TRBD1 matching over 9 bases. Per germline, CDR1 DFQATT and CDR2 SNEGSKA (reference sequence). The V gene end was trimmed by 3 bases and the J gene end by 5 bases; junction bases not matched to a gene: 13. The CDR3 loop spans 16 amino acids. The CDR3 nucleotides read TGCAGTGCTAGTGGGTTAGGGACAGGGATCTCTTATGGCTACACCTTC. It is translated as CSASGLGTGISYGYTF.

The V call is TRBV10-3, the J call TRBJ2-2, with 10 bases matching TRBD2. Germline CDR1 reads ENHRY; CDR2 reads SYGVKD. V was clipped by 4 bases and J by 3 bases; unmatched bases: 14. The CDR3 is 19 amino acids. CDR3 coding DNA: TGTGCCATCAGTGTCGGTCCGGCTAGCGGGAGCTCTCACACCGGGGAGCTGTTTTTT. Translating it yields CAISVGPASGSSHTGELFF.

Many counts were recorded for this clonotype. The CDR3 spells CASSDTLDIYGYTF. The CDR3 nucleotides read TGTGCCAGCAGCGATACCTTGGACATTTATGGCTACACCTTC. The chain recombines TRBV2 with TRBJ1-2, with D perhaps TRBD1 (5 bases). Between the trimmed V and J ends, which lost 6 bases and 5 bases, there was a span of 16 bases. This CDR3 region has 14 residues. In germline, CDR1 is SNHLY, CDR2 FYNNEI.

This clonotype was observed at least ten times. The CDR3 protein is CASSRVNTEAFF. The CDR3 bases are TGTGCCAGCAGCCGAGTGAACACTGAAGCTTTCTTT. The chain uses TRBV14 and TRBJ1-1; D unresolved. Trimming removed 4 bases from V and 0 bases from J, with 3 bases in between. Germline V gene data show CDR1 as SGHDN and CDR2 as FVKESK. The CDR3 consists of 12 residues.

This clonotype was counted many times. The chain carries TRBV9 and TRBJ1-1, with D maybe TRBD1 (5 bases). The CDR3 loop spans 14 amino acids. Germline V gives CDR1 SGDLS, CDR2 YYNGEE. Trimming left V 3 bases short and J 6 bases short, with 15 bases between. The CDR3 here is CASSAPGRRAEAFF. CDR3 DNA sequence: TGTGCCAGCAGCGCACCGGGACGGCGCGCTGAAGCTTTCTTT.

Points on this clonotype: This could be a read error, since a much larger clone is one nucleotide away. This chain links TRBV9 with TRBJ1-3; D remains ambiguous. V gave up 2 bases and J gave up 4 bases, with 10 bases separating them. Germline-derived CDR1 and CDR2 are SGDLS and YYNGEE. The CDR3 length is 14 residues. CDR3 amino acids: CASSVRKGGNTIYF. CDR3 in DNA: TGTGCCAGCAGCGTTCGGAAGGGAGGAAACACCATATATTTT. The variable domain in full, with the rest retrieved from reference TRBV9 and TRBJ1-3, is DSGVTQTPKHLITATGQRVTLRCSPRSGDLSVYWYQQSLDQGLQFLIQYYNGEERAKGNILERFSAQQFPDLHSELNLSSLELGDSALYFCASSVRKGGNTIYFGEGSWLTVV.

This clonotype has ten or more counts. The rearrangement uses TRBV29-1 and TRBJ2-7, with TRBD2 matching 11 bases. This CDR3 region has 14 residues. V was pared by 4 bases and J by 1 base, with 3 bases of the junction left unmatched. Germline CDR1 is SQVTM and CDR2 is ANQGSEA. CDR3 region: CSVATSGGSYEQYF. CDR3 in DNA: TGCAGCGTTGCTACTAGCGGGGGATCCTACGAGCAGTACTTC.

This clonotype showed up many times. The genes are TRBV28 and TRBJ1-2; maybe TRBD1 (5 bases). Germline CDR1 reads MDHEN; CDR2 reads SYDVKM. V was pared by 7 bases and J by 3 bases, with 18 bases between. The CDR3 has 15 residues. CDR3 nucleotide sequence: TGTGCCAGCACCAAAGGCCGGGGCGCGGACTATGGCTACACCTTC. Its protein is CASTKGRGADYGYTF.